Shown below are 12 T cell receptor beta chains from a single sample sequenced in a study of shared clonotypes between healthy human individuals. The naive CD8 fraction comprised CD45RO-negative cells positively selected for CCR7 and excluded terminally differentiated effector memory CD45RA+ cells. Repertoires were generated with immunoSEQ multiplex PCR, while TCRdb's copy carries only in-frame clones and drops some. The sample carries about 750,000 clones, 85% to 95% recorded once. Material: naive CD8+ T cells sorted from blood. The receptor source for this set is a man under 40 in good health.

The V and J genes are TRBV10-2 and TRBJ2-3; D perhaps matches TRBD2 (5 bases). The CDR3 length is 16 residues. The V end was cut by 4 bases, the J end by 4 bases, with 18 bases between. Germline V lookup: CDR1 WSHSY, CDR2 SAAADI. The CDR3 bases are TGCGCCAGCAGTGTTGGGGTTTCGTGGGGAGCAGATACGCAGTATTTT. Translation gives CASSVGVSWGADTQYF.

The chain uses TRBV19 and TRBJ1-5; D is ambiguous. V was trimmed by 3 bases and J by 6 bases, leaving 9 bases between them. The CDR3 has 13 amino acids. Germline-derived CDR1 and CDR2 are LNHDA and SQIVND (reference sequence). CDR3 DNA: TGTGCCAGTAGTATCGGTTCCGGTCAGCCCCAGCATTTT. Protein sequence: CASSIGSGQPQHF. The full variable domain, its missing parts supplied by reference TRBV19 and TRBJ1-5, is DGGITQSPKYLFRKEGQNVTLSCEQNLNHDAMYWYRQDPGQGLRLIYYSQIVNDFQKGDIAEGYSVSREKKESFPLTVTSAQKNPTAFYLCASSIGSGQPQHFGDGTRLSIL.

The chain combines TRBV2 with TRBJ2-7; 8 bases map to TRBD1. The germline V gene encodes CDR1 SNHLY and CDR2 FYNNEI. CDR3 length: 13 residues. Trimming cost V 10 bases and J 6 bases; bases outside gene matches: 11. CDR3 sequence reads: CANTPRDRREQYF. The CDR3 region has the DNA TGTGCCAACACCCCCAGGGACAGGCGCGAGCAGTACTTC.

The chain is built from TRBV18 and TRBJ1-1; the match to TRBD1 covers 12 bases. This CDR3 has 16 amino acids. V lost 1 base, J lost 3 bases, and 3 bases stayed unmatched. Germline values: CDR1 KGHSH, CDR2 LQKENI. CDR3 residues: CASSPRDRGQDTEAFF. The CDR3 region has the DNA TGTGCCAGCTCACCACGGGACAGGGGGCAAGACACTGAAGCTTTCTTT.

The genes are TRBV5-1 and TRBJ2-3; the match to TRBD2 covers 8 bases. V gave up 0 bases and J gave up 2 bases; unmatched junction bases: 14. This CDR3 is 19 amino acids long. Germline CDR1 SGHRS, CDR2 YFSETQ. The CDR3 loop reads CASSLEMTSVSLNTDTQYF. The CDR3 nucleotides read TGCGCCAGCAGCTTGGAGATGACTAGCGTCTCCCTTAACACAGATACGCAGTATTTT.

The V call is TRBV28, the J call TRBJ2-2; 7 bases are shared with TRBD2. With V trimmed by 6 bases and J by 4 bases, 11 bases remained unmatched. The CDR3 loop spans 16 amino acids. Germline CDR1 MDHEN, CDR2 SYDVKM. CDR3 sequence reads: CASSFYREGPTGELFF. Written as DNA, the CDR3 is TGTGCCAGCAGCTTTTATAGGGAGGGCCCCACCGGGGAGCTGTTTTTT.

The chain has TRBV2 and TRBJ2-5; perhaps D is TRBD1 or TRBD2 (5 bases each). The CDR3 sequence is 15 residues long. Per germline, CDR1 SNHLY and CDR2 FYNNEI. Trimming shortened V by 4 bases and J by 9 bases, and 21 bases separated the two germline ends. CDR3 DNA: TGTGCCAGCAGTGGAGGGGTTGGGTCGAAGGCGGCCCAGTACTTC. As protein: CASSGGVGSKAAQYF.

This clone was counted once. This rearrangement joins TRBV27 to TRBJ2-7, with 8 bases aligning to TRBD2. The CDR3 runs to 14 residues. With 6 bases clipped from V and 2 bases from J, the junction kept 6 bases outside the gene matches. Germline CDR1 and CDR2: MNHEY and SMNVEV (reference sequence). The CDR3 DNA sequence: TGTGCCAGCAGCCCCTTGGGACTAGCCTACGAGCAGTACTTC. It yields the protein CASSPLGLAYEQYF.

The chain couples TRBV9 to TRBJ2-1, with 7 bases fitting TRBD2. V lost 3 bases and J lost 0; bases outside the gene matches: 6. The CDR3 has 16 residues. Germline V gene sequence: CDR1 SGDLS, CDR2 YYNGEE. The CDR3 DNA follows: TGTGCCAGCAGCGGAGCGGGACCTAGCTCCTACAATGAGCAGTTCTTC. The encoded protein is CASSGAGPSSYNEQFF.

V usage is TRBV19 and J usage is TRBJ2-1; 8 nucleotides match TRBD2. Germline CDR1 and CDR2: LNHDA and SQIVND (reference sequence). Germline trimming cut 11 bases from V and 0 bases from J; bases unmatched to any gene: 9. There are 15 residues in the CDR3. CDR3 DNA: TGTGCCTGCCAGATAGCGGGAAGCTCCTACAATGAGCAGTTCTTC. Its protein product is CACQIAGSSYNEQFF.

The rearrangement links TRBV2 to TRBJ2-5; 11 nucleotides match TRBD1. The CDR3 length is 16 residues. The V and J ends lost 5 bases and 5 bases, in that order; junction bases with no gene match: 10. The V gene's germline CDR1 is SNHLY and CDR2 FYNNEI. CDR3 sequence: CASSWPRDRGGETQYF. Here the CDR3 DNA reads TGTGCCAGCAGTTGGCCCCGGGACAGGGGGGGGGAGACCCAGTACTTC.

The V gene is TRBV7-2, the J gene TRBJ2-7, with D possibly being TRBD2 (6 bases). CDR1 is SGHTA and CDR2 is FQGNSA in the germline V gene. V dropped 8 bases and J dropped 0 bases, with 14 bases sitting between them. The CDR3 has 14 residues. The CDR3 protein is CASASSERSYEQYF. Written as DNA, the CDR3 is TGTGCCAGCGCCTCTAGCGAACGCTCCTACGAGCAGTACTTC.